Included here is one T cell receptor (beta chain) sequence, with context. Its target is unknown. The CDR3 has 12 residues. CDR1 and CDR2 (germline): GTSNPN, SVGIG (reference sequence). Trimming cost V 0 bases and J 5 bases, with 5 bases left between them. The record originates from a study of response to subunit inactivated influenza vaccine. TCRdb analysed the RT-PCR reads with MiXCR anew, one entry per CDR3 protein. The table records hundreds of thousands of distinct CDR3 sequences, approximately 17% of them present only once. Study results and limitations: Few new T cells, the authors suggested, are recruited by each seasonal influenza vaccination.

The chain is built from TRBV30 and TRBJ1-5; D gene ambiguous. The specimen comprised PBMCs from blood, sampled about 5 days after vaccination. This sequence originates from a man over 45 who received an inactivated influenza vaccine. CDR3 in amino acids: CAWSVGYQPQHF. Here the CDR3 DNA reads TGTGCCTGGAGTGTCGGTTATCAGCCCCAGCATTTT. Looking up the rest from reference TRBV30 and TRBJ1-5 gives the full variable domain: SQTIHQWPATLVQPVGSPLSLECTVEGTSNPNLYWYRQAAGRGLQLLFYSVGIGQISSEVPQNLSASRPQDRQFILSSKKLLLSDSGFYLCAWSVGYQPQHFGDGTRLSIL.